Below are 18 T cell receptor beta chains sequenced from a single sample in a study of blood T cell repertoires in COVID-19. Here immunoSEQ multiplex PCR was the method, and the copy in TCRdb shows in-frame clones only, minus some. Here the sample spans under 200,000 clones, about nine tenths being singletons. The sample consisted of peripheral blood. The origin of the receptors is a woman aged 60-75 years who had recovered from COVID-19.

With regard to this clone: At one boundary the junction diverges from the germline segment, which might be a read error. CDR3: CASSLAVQVSEIF. In DNA form, the CDR3 reads TGTGCCAGCAGCTTAGCAGTCCAGGTTTCAGAGATCTTC. The chain is built from TRBV7-9 and TRBJ2-1; D is unclear. Per the germline V gene, CDR1 is SEHNR and CDR2 is FQNEAQ (reference sequence). The CDR3 extends over 13 amino acids.

The chain employs TRBV5-1 and TRBJ2-7; TRBD2 matches 7 bases. CDR3 length: 14 residues. J gave up 2 bases and V 4 bases, and 6 bases lay outside the gene matches. CDR1 is SGHRS and CDR2 is YFSETQ in the germline V gene. The CDR3 DNA sequence: TGCGCCAGCAGCAGGGAGGGACTTACCTACGAGCAGTACTTC. This encodes CASSREGLTYEQYF. The full variable domain, completed using reference TRBV5-1 and TRBJ2-7, is KAGVTQTPRYLIKTRGQQVTLSCSPISGHRSVSWYQQTPGQGLQFLFEYFSETQRNKGNFPGRFSGRQFSNSRSEMNVSTLELGDSALYLCASSREGLTYEQYFGPGTRLTVT.

This clone has just a few counts. The chain carries TRBV28 and TRBJ2-7, with 7 bases lining up with TRBD1. CDR1 MDHEN and CDR2 SYDVKM come from the germline V gene. After removal of 6 bases from V and 5 bases from J, the junction contained 10 bases not matched to a gene. The CDR3 is made up of 14 amino acids. The CDR3 nucleotides are TGTGCCAGCAGCTCGGGACAGCCGAGGGACGAGCAGTACTTC. Protein: CASSSGQPRDEQYF.

This clone was seen only once. V gene TRBV28 combines with J gene TRBJ1-1, with a possible D match to TRBD1 (6 bases). The CDR3 runs to 16 residues. Trimming pared 2 bases from V and 3 bases from J, leaving 16 bases between. CDR1 and CDR2 from the germline V gene are MDHEN and SYDVKM. CDR3 DNA sequence: TGTGCCAGCAGTTTACTGGGGGCTGGGGTTTACACTGAAGCTTTCTTT. It codes for CASSLLGAGVYTEAFF.

The CDR3, as DNA: TGTGCCAGCAGTTACGGGGGGGCAGCAGGGGAAAAACTGTTTTTT. Amino acids: CASSYGGAAGEKLFF. This rearrangement joins TRBV6-5 to TRBJ1-4; D is perhaps TRBD1 (6 bases). Germline CDR1 is MNHEY and CDR2 is SVGAGI. This CDR3 has 15 residues. V shed 2 bases and J shed 8 bases, with 15 bases lying between them.

Only one count was recorded for this clone. This chain connects TRBV19 to TRBJ1-2; 8 bases align to TRBD1. The CDR3 is 13 amino acids. The germline V gene has CDR1 LNHDA and CDR2 SQIVND (reference sequence). The ends lost 6 bases at V and 6 bases at J; junction bases unmatched: 6. The CDR3 spells CASSLRGRNGYTF. In DNA form, the CDR3 reads TGTGCCAGTAGCCTCAGGGGGCGGAATGGCTACACCTTC.

The gene calls are TRBV19 and TRBJ2-7; D possibly corresponds to TRBD1 (6 bases). This CDR3 contains 15 residues. CDR1 LNHDA and CDR2 SQIVND come from the germline V gene (reference sequence). V gave up 0 bases and J gave up 0 bases, with 9 bases separating them. The CDR3 DNA sequence: TGTGCCAGTAGTATAGAAGACAGGTACTCCTACGAGCAGTACTTC. This encodes CASSIEDRYSYEQYF.

This clone came up a few times. The chain joins TRBV30 to TRBJ1-4; D not resolved. Trimming stripped 0 bases from V and 4 bases from J, with 9 bases between. Germline CDR1 is GTSNPN and CDR2 is SVGIG (reference sequence). This CDR3 has 14 amino acids. CDR3 nucleotide sequence: TGTGCCTGGAGTGTTGTACACGTTAATGAAAAACTGTTTTTT. Its protein is CAWSVVHVNEKLFF.

This rearrangement joins TRBV6-2 or TRBV6-3 to TRBJ2-3; 11 bases are shared with TRBD2. The V gene's germline CDR1 is MNHEY and CDR2 SVGEGT. Trimming at V came to 3 bases and at J to 7 bases, leaving 6 bases not matched to a gene. This CDR3 has 15 residues. The CDR3 loop is CASSYSGGASNTQYF. The DNA of the CDR3 is TGTGCCAGCAGTTATAGCGGGGGGGCCTCAAATACGCAGTATTTT.

As DNA, the CDR3 is TGTGCCAGCAGTCTAGCGGGGGGCTATACACTTAATCTCCCGCTGTTTTTT. Amino acids: CASSLAGGYTLNLPLFF. The chain carries TRBV27 and TRBJ2-2; 11 positions agree with TRBD2. Germline V lookup: CDR1 MNHEY, CDR2 SMNVEV (reference sequence). The CDR3 length is 17 residues. Germline trimming cut 5 bases from V and 13 bases from J; bases unmatched to any gene: 18.

The chain couples TRBV14 to TRBJ2-6, with D perhaps TRBD2 (6 bases). This CDR3 has 13 amino acids. V lost 0 bases to trimming and J lost 15 bases, with 12 bases between them. CDR1 is SGHDN and CDR2 is FVKESK in the germline V gene. CDR3 sequence reads: CASSQDVGGSLTF. The CDR3 DNA reads TGTGCCAGCAGCCAAGATGTGGGAGGATCCCTGACTTTC.

The chain couples TRBV3-1 (or the pseudogene TRBV3-2) to TRBJ2-7; 10 bases fit TRBD2. Germline CDR1 LGHDT, CDR2 YNNKEL (reference sequence). Germline trimming cut 6 bases from V and 3 bases from J; bases unmatched to any gene: 11. CDR3 length equals 16 residues. The CDR3 nucleotides read TGTGCCAGCAGTAAAACTAGCGGGGATTTCTACTACGAGCAGTACTTC. This translates into CASSKTSGDFYYEQYF.

V and J are TRBV29-1 and TRBJ2-3; weak D call: TRBD1 (6 bases). The germline V and J ends were trimmed by 6 bases and 10 bases, with 11 bases remaining between them. This CDR3 has 10 amino acids. Germline V lookup: CDR1 SQVTM, CDR2 ANQGSEA. This chain's CDR3 is CSVDRTAQYF. For the CDR3, the DNA is TGCAGCGTCGATAGGACAGCGCAGTATTTT.

The chain employs TRBV10-1 and TRBJ2-1; D unresolved. Trimming removed 4 bases from V and 10 bases from J, with 11 bases in between. The CDR3 has 12 amino acids. Germline CDR1 is WNHNN and CDR2 is SYGVQD (reference sequence). CDR3 sequence: CASSAGVTEQFF. The CDR3 nucleotides are TGCGCCAGCAGTGCGGGTGTCACCGAGCAGTTCTTC.

This clone showed up just once. The V gene is TRBV28, the J gene TRBJ2-7; 9 bases are shared with TRBD1. The CDR3 runs 15 residues. J lost 10 bases, V lost 3 bases, and 13 bases had no gene match. Germline assignment: CDR1 MDHEN and CDR2 SYDVKM. In DNA, the CDR3 is TGTGCCAGCAGTTTTACCGGGACAGGGATCGGTTTCCAGTACTTC. It codes for CASSFTGTGIGFQYF.

The chain recombines TRBV28 with TRBJ1-2, with D perhaps TRBD1 (5 bases). The V end lost 8 bases, the J end lost 8 bases, and 18 bases lay between the germline ends. The CDR3 covers 13 residues. Germline-derived CDR1 and CDR2 are MDHEN and SYDVKM. The CDR3 coding sequence is TGTGCCAGCCGGGACTTCCGAACGATGGGCTACACCTTC. Its protein product is CASRDFRTMGYTF.

This rearrangement joins TRBV4-3 to TRBJ1-6; D gene unclear. CDR1 and CDR2 from the germline V gene are LGHNA and YSLEER. V was shortened by 0 bases and J by 0 bases, with 9 bases between the two germline ends. CDR3 size: 17 residues. The CDR3 region is CASSQDLPSSYNSPLHF. In DNA, the CDR3 is TGCGCCAGCAGCCAAGACCTCCCGAGCTCCTATAATTCACCCCTCCACTTT.

The V gene is TRBV5-4, the J gene TRBJ2-5; TRBD2 aligns across 7 bases. The junction had 10 bases not matched to a gene; V was cut back by 6 bases and J by 5 bases. The V gene's germline CDR1 is SGHNT and CDR2 YYREEE (reference sequence). The CDR3 loop spans 14 amino acids. The CDR3 DNA is TGTGCCAGCACCCCCTCCGGGACTACGGAGACCCAGTACTTC. It yields the protein CASTPSGTTETQYF.